Presented here are 22 T cell receptor beta chains from one specimen sequenced in a study of cytomegalovirus exposure and HLA in healthy donors. A multiplex PCR was run with 60 Vbeta primers and 13 Jbeta primers. The method was immunoSEQ multiplex PCR; TCRdb's version includes in-frame clones alone and lacks a portion of them. The sample has some 130,000 clones, 77% seen once; the top ten hold 3% to 4.5%. Sequencing was performed on PBMCs. Receptor source: a male donor in good health and CMV-seronegative.

The genes are TRBV9 and TRBJ2-7; 12 positions agree with TRBD1. Germline CDR1 and CDR2: SGDLS and YYNGEE. This CDR3 is 16 amino acids long. Losses at the gene ends were 4 bases for V and 3 bases for J; bases not matched to a gene: 8. This chain's CDR3 is CASSSGGTGGIYEQYF. The DNA of the CDR3 is TGTGCCAGCAGCTCCGGAGGGACAGGGGGCATCTACGAGCAGTACTTC.

J is TRBJ2-5 and V is TRBV5-1, with D possibly being TRBD1 (6 bases). From germline, CDR1 is SGHRS and CDR2 YFSETQ. The CDR3 loop spans 12 amino acids. The V end lost 6 bases, the J end lost 5 bases, and 11 bases lay between the germline ends. The CDR3 bases are TGCGCCAGCAACCCAGGGGCGGAGACCCAGTACTTC. Its translation: CASNPGAETQYF.

This sequence joins TRBV19 and TRBJ2-1, with 15 bases identical to TRBD2. This CDR3 contains 15 residues. The junction had 9 bases not matched to a gene; V was cut back by 5 bases and J by 13 bases. Germline V gene sequence: CDR1 LNHDA, CDR2 SQIVND (reference sequence). DNA for the CDR3: TGTGCCAGTAGTTTCGGGACTAGCGGGGGGCTGGTTCAGTTCTTC. Protein: CASSFGTSGGLVQFF.

The chain couples TRBV4-1 to TRBJ2-5; TRBD1 aligns across 9 bases. With the DNA end fitting TRBJ2-7 better, the J assignment may be wrong. The CDR3 has 19 amino acids. Per germline, CDR1 MGHRA and CDR2 YSYEKL. CDR3 residues: CASSQVASFGDRATYEQYF. The CDR3 DNA is TGCGCCAGCAGCCAAGTGGCTTCCTTCGGGGACAGGGCCACCTACGAGCAGTACTTC.

The chain links TRBV7-9 to TRBJ1-6; D call uncertain. The CDR3 consists of 14 residues. The ends were cut back, 0 bases at V and 7 bases at J, with 7 bases in the middle. The V gene's germline CDR1 is SEHNR and CDR2 FQNEAQ (reference sequence). The CDR3 protein is CASSLAAGNSPLHF. Written as DNA, the CDR3 is TGTGCCAGCAGCTTAGCTGCCGGGAATTCACCCCTCCACTTT.

V and J are TRBV9 and TRBJ2-1; TRBD2 matches 15 bases. This CDR3 has 17 amino acids. Germline loops: CDR1 SGDLS, CDR2 YYNGEE. After removal of 0 bases from V and 8 bases from J, the junction contained 6 bases not matched to a gene. DNA for the CDR3: TGTGCCAGCAGCGTAGGGACTAGCGGGGGGGCTCCGCATGAGCAGTTCTTC. Translation gives CASSVGTSGGAPHEQFF.

About this clone itself: This sample also contains other DNA sequences that code for the same CDR3. The rearrangement uses TRBV27 and TRBJ1-1, with unresolved D. With 6 bases removed from V and 0 bases from J, the gap between germline ends came to 5 bases. The germline CDR1 and CDR2 sequences are MNHEY and SMNVEV (reference sequence). The CDR3 is 12 residues long. The DNA of the CDR3 is TGTGCCAGCAGGTCGGTGAACACTGAAGCTTTCTTT. It yields the protein CASRSVNTEAFF.

The chain uses TRBV19 and TRBJ2-5; 9 bases are shared with TRBD2. Germline V CDR1 and CDR2: LNHDA, SQIVND (reference sequence). With 3 bases clipped from V and 2 bases from J, the junction kept 4 bases outside the gene matches. The CDR3 is 15 residues long. The CDR3 loop is CASSIGTSRQETQYF. CDR3 bases: TGTGCCAGTAGTATCGGGACTAGCCGGCAAGAGACCCAGTACTTC.

This chain joins TRBV18 and TRBJ1-3; D perhaps matches TRBD1 (6 bases). CDR3 length equals 14 residues. V was cut by 2 bases and J by 7 bases, with 12 bases left in between. CDR1 is KGHSH and CDR2 is LQKENI in the germline V gene. The DNA of the CDR3 is TGTGCCAGCTCACCAGTTCCAGGGGAGAACACCATATATTTT. Translating it yields CASSPVPGENTIYF.

This clone was observed a single time. This chain joins TRBV18 and TRBJ2-2, with TRBD1 matching over 7 bases. The V segment lost 3 bases and the J segment 2 bases; nucleotides outside the gene matches: 3. The germline gives CDR1 KGHSH, CDR2 LQKENI. This CDR3 is built from 15 residues. CDR3 sequence: CASSPDRVNTGELFF. DNA of the CDR3: TGTGCCAGCTCACCCGACAGGGTAAACACCGGGGAGCTGTTTTTT.

This chain uses TRBV19 with TRBJ2-5, with 11 bases identical to TRBD2. The closer fit of TRBJ2-7 to the DNA end suggests the J call may be wrong. CDR1 LNHDA and CDR2 SQIVND come from the germline V gene (reference sequence). This CDR3 region has 13 residues. DNA of the CDR3: TGTGCCAGTATGGGGACTAGCGGTTACGAGCAGTACTTC. It yields the protein CASMGTSGYEQYF.

The chain carries TRBV18 and TRBJ2-5, with D perhaps matching TRBD2 (5 bases). The CDR3 has 15 amino acids. Germline loops: CDR1 KGHSH, CDR2 LQKENI. Trimming pared 1 base from V and 2 bases from J, leaving 11 bases between. This CDR3 reads CASSPRLAPQETQYF. For the CDR3, the DNA is TGTGCCAGCTCACCACGGCTAGCTCCGCAAGAGACCCAGTACTTC.

This chain links TRBV7-2 with TRBJ1-5; TRBD1 matches at 9 bases. Germline V gene sequence: CDR1 SGHTA, CDR2 FQGNSA. V gave up 3 bases and J gave up 4 bases; unmatched junction bases: 4. This CDR3 has 15 residues. CDR3 nucleotides: TGTGCCAGCAGCTTCCAGACAGGGGGGAATCAGCCCCAGCATTTT. Protein sequence: CASSFQTGGNQPQHF.

The gene calls are TRBV7-6 and TRBJ2-3; 7 bases match TRBD1. Germline V gene sequence: CDR1 SGHVS, CDR2 FNYEAQ. With 4 bases clipped from V and 1 base from J, the junction kept 5 bases outside the gene matches. CDR3 size: 15 residues. CDR3 sequence reads: CASSSRTGGTDTQYF. DNA of the CDR3: TGTGCCAGCAGCTCGAGGACAGGTGGCACAGATACGCAGTATTTT.

The chain uses TRBV19 and TRBJ1-5; tentative D call: TRBD1 (6 bases). The CDR3 loop spans 16 amino acids. Germline V gene sequence: CDR1 LNHDA, CDR2 SQIVND (reference sequence). V dropped 5 bases and J dropped 0 bases, with 14 bases sitting between them. The CDR3 protein is CASSPNRDYSNQPQHF. For the CDR3, the DNA is TGTGCCAGTAGTCCAAACAGGGACTATAGCAATCAGCCCCAGCATTTT.

The chain couples TRBV9 to TRBJ2-2, with a weak D call TRBD2 (6 bases). The CDR3 is made up of 18 amino acids. Trimming took 0 bases from V and 3 from J, leaving 18 bases between them. Germline V CDR1 and CDR2: SGDLS, YYNGEE. The CDR3 sequence is CASSVGDVLASHTGELFF. The CDR3 region has the DNA TGTGCCAGCAGCGTAGGGGACGTTCTAGCGTCCCACACCGGGGAGCTGTTTTTT.

The chain is built from TRBV6-5 and TRBJ2-7, with D tentatively TRBD2 (5 bases). Trimming pared 0 bases from V and 5 bases from J, leaving 14 bases between. This CDR3 is 15 amino acids long. The germline gives CDR1 MNHEY, CDR2 SVGAGI. DNA for the CDR3: TGTGCCAGCAGTTACTCTTCGGGAAGGGAGAACGAGCAGTACTTC. This encodes CASSYSSGRENEQYF.

The rearrangement links TRBV7-9 to TRBJ2-7, with a possible D match to TRBD1 (7 bases). The V gene's germline CDR1 is SEHNR and CDR2 FQNEAQ (reference sequence). CDR3 size: 11 residues. Between the trimmed V and J ends, which lost 11 bases and 2 bases, there was a span of 10 bases. The CDR3 loop reads CAAGGTYEQYF. CDR3 nucleotides: TGTGCCGCAGGGGGGACCTACGAGCAGTACTTC.

V gene TRBV29-1 combines with J gene TRBJ1-3; D gene unclear. The CDR3 length is 15 residues. CDR1 is SQVTM, CDR2 ANQGSEA, per germline. Trimming shortened V by 2 bases and J by 0 bases, and 11 bases separated the two germline ends. For the CDR3, the DNA is TGCAGCGTTGAATGGGCCAAGAGCTCTGGAAACACCATATATTTT. As protein: CSVEWAKSSGNTIYF.

The chain links TRBV5-6 to TRBJ2-1, with 12 bases aligning to TRBD2. Germline values: CDR1 SGHDT, CDR2 YYEEEE. Trimming at V came to 4 bases and at J to 4 bases, leaving 6 bases not matched to a gene. This CDR3 is built from 16 residues. The CDR3 is CASSRDGTSGYNEQFF. In nucleotides, the CDR3 is TGTGCCAGCAGCAGAGACGGGACTAGCGGGTACAATGAGCAGTTCTTC.

The chain combines TRBV19 with TRBJ2-5, with TRBD2 matching over 10 bases. Trimming removed 3 bases from V and 0 bases from J; junction bases left unmatched: 4. The CDR3 is made up of 16 amino acids. The germline V gene has CDR1 LNHDA and CDR2 SQIVND (reference sequence). CDR3 region: CASSIGSGGYQETQYF. The CDR3 coding sequence is TGTGCCAGTAGTATTGGTAGCGGGGGGTACCAAGAGACCCAGTACTTC.

The chain uses TRBV6-4 and TRBJ2-1, with TRBD2 matching 16 bases. Trimming at V came to 3 bases and at J to 1 base, leaving 6 bases not matched to a gene. CDR1 and CDR2 (germline): MRHNA, SNTAGT. The CDR3 consists of 19 residues. The CDR3 loop reads CASSDQGLAGGASYNEQFF. CDR3 nucleotide sequence: TGTGCCAGCAGTGATCAGGGACTAGCGGGAGGGGCGTCCTACAATGAGCAGTTCTTC.